These 21 T cell receptor beta chains originate from one sample sequenced in a study of control samples from healthy donors and cancer patients. Only in-frame clones appear in the TCRdb table, and some are missing; sequencing was by immunoSEQ multiplex PCR. The data hold about 76,000 clones, with around 90% observed a single time. Sequenced material: PBMCs. The receptors originated from a woman aged 50 to 65 with colorectal cancer.

This clone was seen more than once but under ten times. The chain has TRBV27 and TRBJ1-5; TRBD1 matches 9 bases. V lost 8 bases to trimming and J lost 0 bases; unmatched junction nucleotides: 2. The CDR3 runs to 14 residues. Germline V lookup: CDR1 MNHEY, CDR2 SMNVEV (reference sequence). CDR3 sequence reads: CASGQGYSNQPQHF. The CDR3 nucleotides read TGTGCCAGCGGACAGGGGTATAGCAATCAGCCCCAGCATTTT.

This chain connects TRBV7-2 to TRBJ2-5; D is unresolved. Deletions cut 1 base from V and 7 bases from J, with 7 bases between. The length of the CDR3 is 12 residues. Germline CDR1 and CDR2: SGHTA and FQGNSA. CDR3 protein: CASSLVSGTQYF. CDR3 coding DNA: TGTGCCAGCAGCTTAGTATCCGGGACCCAGTACTTC.

This chain connects TRBV9 to TRBJ2-3; a possible D gene is TRBD2 (7 bases). The CDR3 length is 17 residues. Looked up from germline, CDR1 is SGDLS and CDR2 is YYNGEE. Trimming cost V 4 bases and J 1 base, with 19 bases left between them. This chain's CDR3 is CASSPQMGGRGTDTQYF. In nucleotides, the CDR3 is TGTGCCAGCAGCCCCCAGATGGGGGGGCGGGGCACAGATACGCAGTATTTT.

The J gene is TRBJ2-3, the V gene TRBV5-1; 13 bases agree with TRBD2. Germline V CDR1 and CDR2: SGHRS, YFSETQ. The V gene end was trimmed by 3 bases and the J gene end by 0 bases; junction bases not matched to a gene: 10. The CDR3 runs 19 residues. This CDR3 is CASSWGTSGDSHSTDTQYF. CDR3 bases: TGCGCCAGCAGCTGGGGGACTAGCGGGGACTCCCATAGCACAGATACGCAGTATTTT.

The chain joins TRBV2 to TRBJ1-1; D is undetermined. V lost 3 bases and J lost 3, with 11 bases in between. Germline V gene data show CDR1 as SNHLY and CDR2 as FYNNEI. The CDR3 is 14 residues long. The CDR3 loop is CASSDIVAYTEAFF. The CDR3 DNA reads TGTGCCAGCAGTGATATCGTGGCTTACACTGAAGCTTTCTTT.

The CDR3 DNA sequence: TGTGCCAGCAGCGACTCGGGGGGGTTCACAGATACGCAGTATTTT. This sequence encodes CASSDSGGFTDTQYF. The rearrangement uses TRBV9 and TRBJ2-3; 8 bases fit TRBD2. After removal of 3 bases from V and 2 bases from J, the junction contained 5 bases not matched to a gene. The CDR3 has 15 residues. Germline CDR1 SGDLS, CDR2 YYNGEE.

The rearrangement uses TRBV27 and TRBJ2-1; D might be TRBD1 (5 bases). CDR1 and CDR2 (germline): MNHEY, SMNVEV (reference sequence). V was cut by 10 bases and J by 3 bases, with 25 bases left in between. The CDR3 totals 17 residues. The CDR3 DNA is TGTGCCAAACAAAACCAGAAGGGGAAGTCGTTCTACAATGAGCAGTTCTTC. Translating it yields CAKQNQKGKSFYNEQFF.

The chain is built from TRBV4-1 and TRBJ1-2; weak D call: TRBD1 (6 bases). Between the trimmed V and J ends, which lost 4 bases and 8 bases, there was a span of 20 bases. This CDR3 has 15 residues. Germline loops: CDR1 MGHRA, CDR2 YSYEKL. The CDR3 DNA follows: TGCGCCAGCAGCCCCGATCCAGGGGAAAATGAAGGCTACACCTTC. Amino acid sequence: CASSPDPGENEGYTF.

V is TRBV12-5 and J is TRBJ2-1; TRBD2 matches 7 bases. Germline V CDR1 and CDR2: LGHNT, FRNRAP. V lost 6 bases and J lost 0; bases outside the gene matches: 5. The CDR3 totals 15 residues. CDR3 region: CASGRLARSYNEQFF. CDR3 sequence (DNA): TGTGCTAGTGGCCGACTAGCACGCTCCTACAATGAGCAGTTCTTC. The full variable domain, its missing parts supplied by reference TRBV12-5 and TRBJ2-1, is DARVTQTPRHKVTEMGQEVTMRCQPILGHNTVFWYRQTMMQGLELLAYFRNRAPLDDSGMPKDRFSAEMPDATLATLKIQPSEPRDSAVYFCASGRLARSYNEQFFGPGTRLTVL.

This clone appeared a single time. The J gene is TRBJ2-1, the V gene TRBV7-2; the match to TRBD2 covers 11 bases. Germline V CDR1 and CDR2: SGHTA, FQGNSA. The CDR3 has 16 residues. V shed 3 bases and J 7 bases; nucleotides not matched to a gene: 8. The CDR3 spells CASSLSGTSGKNEQFF. CDR3 DNA sequence: TGTGCCAGCAGCTTGTCCGGGACTAGCGGTAAGAATGAGCAGTTCTTC.

The chain joins TRBV19 to TRBJ1-5; D is undetermined. Looked up from germline, CDR1 is LNHDA and CDR2 is SQIVND (reference sequence). The germline V and J ends were trimmed by 7 bases and 0 bases, with 10 bases remaining between them. This CDR3 is 14 amino acids long. CDR3 nucleotides: TGTGCCAGTACCCCCTCAAATAGCAATCAGCCCCAGCATTTT. It codes for CASTPSNSNQPQHF.

The V call is TRBV6-1, the J call TRBJ2-7; 10 bases are shared with TRBD2. Germline trimming cut 0 bases from V and 6 bases from J; bases unmatched to any gene: 14. The length of the CDR3 is 18 residues. CDR1 is MNHNS and CDR2 is SASEGT in the germline V gene. In nucleotides, the CDR3 is TGTGCCAGCAGTGAAGCAGTTGCGTTAAGCGGGGGGGCCGGCGAGCAGTACGTC. It codes for CASSEAVALSGGAGEQYV.

The rearrangement uses TRBV19 and TRBJ1-6; D uncertain. The germline CDR1 and CDR2 sequences are LNHDA and SQIVND (reference sequence). V lost 5 bases to trimming and J lost 7 bases, with 12 bases between them. This CDR3 has 14 residues. The CDR3 nucleotides are TGTGCCAGTAGTTCCTATGGCGGCAATTCACCCCTCCACTTT. Translated, it gives CASSSYGGNSPLHF.

V usage is TRBV5-1 and J usage is TRBJ1-5, with a tentative D call TRBD1 (5 bases). CDR1 and CDR2 (germline): SGHRS, YFSETQ. V lost 4 bases and J 1 base, leaving 12 bases between the germline ends. The CDR3 loop spans 15 amino acids. The CDR3 sequence is CASSVGAESNQPQHF. CDR3 nucleotides: TGCGCCAGCAGCGTTGGGGCAGAAAGCAATCAGCCCCAGCATTTT.

The V gene is TRBV14, the J gene TRBJ2-1, with D unclear. This CDR3 comprises 12 residues. V lost 2 bases, J lost 7 bases, and 6 bases lay in between. Germline CDR1 SGHDN, CDR2 FVKESK. The CDR3 DNA follows: TGTGCCAGCAGCCAACGTTGGAATGAGCAGTTCTTC. It encodes CASSQRWNEQFF.

CDR3 DNA sequence: TGTGCCAGCAGCCCATGGGAGGCGTATGAGCAGTTCTTC. Protein sequence: CASSPWEAYEQFF. This chain joins TRBV7-2 and TRBJ2-1; D is perhaps TRBD2 (6 bases). CDR1 SGHTA and CDR2 FQGNSA come from the germline V gene. The CDR3 runs to 13 residues. The ends were cut back, 5 bases at V and 8 bases at J, with 13 bases in the middle.

The sample holds a few counts of this clone. V usage is TRBV24-1 and J usage is TRBJ2-3; D unresolved. V lost 9 bases to trimming and J lost 1 base, with 10 bases between them. The CDR3 runs 13 residues. In germline, CDR1 is KGHDR, CDR2 SFDVKD. The CDR3: CATETEGTDTQYF. DNA of the CDR3: TGTGCCACCGAAACTGAGGGCACAGATACGCAGTATTTT.

The gene calls are TRBV5-6 and TRBJ2-3, with 10 bases aligning to TRBD1. Germline lookup yields CDR1 SGHDT and CDR2 YYEEEE. CDR3 size: 16 residues. Trimming at V came to 0 bases and at J to 1 base, leaving 2 bases not matched to a gene. The CDR3 DNA follows: TGTGCCAGCAGCTTGGGACAGGGGGCGGGCACAGATACGCAGTATTTT. As protein: CASSLGQGAGTDTQYF.

The chain links TRBV19 to TRBJ2-5; 8 bases fit TRBD1. The germline V gene encodes CDR1 LNHDA and CDR2 SQIVND (reference sequence). This CDR3 region has 14 residues. V lost 5 bases and J lost 5; bases outside the gene matches: 7. The CDR3 DNA reads as TGTGCCAGTAGTCGGACAGGGACGGGGGAGACCCAGTACTTC. This codes for CASSRTGTGETQYF. The full variable domain, rest sourced from reference TRBV19 and TRBJ2-5, is DGGITQSPKYLFRKEGQNVTLSCEQNLNHDAMYWYRQDPGQGLRLIYYSQIVNDFQKGDIAEGYSVSREKKESFPLTVTSAQKNPTAFYLCASSRTGTGETQYFGPGTRLLVL.

This clone was detected a few times. J is TRBJ2-3 and V is TRBV18, with D perhaps TRBD1 (5 bases). V was trimmed by 0 bases and J by 6 bases, leaving 13 bases between them. CDR1 KGHSH and CDR2 LQKENI come from the germline V gene. This CDR3 comprises 15 residues. CDR3 coding DNA: TGTGCCAGCTCACCACCGGGTGGGGCAGGCGATACGCAGTATTTT. Its translation is CASSPPGGAGDTQYF.

CDR3 in amino acids: CASSSRGFEQFF. The CDR3 nucleotides read TGTGCCAGCAGTTCTAGGGGGTTTGAGCAGTTCTTC. The V gene is TRBV12-3 or TRBV12-4, the J gene TRBJ2-1, with TRBD1 as a possible D gene (6 bases). The CDR3 runs to 12 residues. Trimming removed 4 bases at V and 9 bases at J, with 10 bases between.